This TCR beta chain was identified in a study of T-cell memory formation after mild COVID-19. TCRdb redid the calling of the 5' RACE reads with MiXCR, one entry per CDR3 protein. The table includes about 270,000 distinct CDR3 sequences, approximately 15% detected once. This clonotype was found a few times. This CDR3 has 16 residues. The V segment lost 1 base and the J segment 4 bases; nucleotides outside the gene matches: 8. Germline lookup yields CDR1 MNHEY and CDR2 SVGEGT. The sequenced sample was PBMCs or a T cell subset sorted from them (not recorded which). The chain recombines TRBV6-2 or TRBV6-3 with TRBJ2-3; 7 nucleotides match TRBD2. The receptor was isolated from a man aged 18 to 29 who had mild COVID-19 (a few samples of this study predate the infection). Cell type and time point are not known. CDR3 sequence: CASSYLPGGRSDTQYF. CDR3 bases: TGTGCCAGCAGTTACTTACCGGGAGGTCGCTCAGATACGCAGTATTTT.